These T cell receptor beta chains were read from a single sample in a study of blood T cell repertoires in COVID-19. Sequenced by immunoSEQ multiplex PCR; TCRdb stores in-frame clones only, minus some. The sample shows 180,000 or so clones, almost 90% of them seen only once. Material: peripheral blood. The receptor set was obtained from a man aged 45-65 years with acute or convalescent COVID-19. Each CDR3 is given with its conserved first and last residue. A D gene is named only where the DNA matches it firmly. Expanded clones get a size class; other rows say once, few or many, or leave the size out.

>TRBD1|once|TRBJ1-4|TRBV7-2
TGTGCCAGCAGCGTTGGGACAGGGTATAATGAAAAACTGTTTTTT
CASSVGTGYNEKLFF
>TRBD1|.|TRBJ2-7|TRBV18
TGTGCCAGCTCCTCTTGGGGACAGGAGTCCTACGAGCAGTACTTC
CASSSWGQESYEQYF
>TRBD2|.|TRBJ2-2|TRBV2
TGTGCCAGCAGCCTTACCAGCGGGAGGAACACCGGGGAGCTGTTTTTT
CASSLTSGRNTGELFF
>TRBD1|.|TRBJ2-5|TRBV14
TGTGCCAGCAGCCAAAGGGGGCGGCAAGAGACCCAGTACTTC
CASSQRGRQETQYF
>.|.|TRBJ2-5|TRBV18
TGTGCCAGCTCACCCCAGGGGTCCAGCCAAGAGACCCAGTACTTC
CASSPQGSSQETQYF
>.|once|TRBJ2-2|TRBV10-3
TGTGCCACCTTTGCCGGGGAGCTGTTTTTT
CATFAGELFF
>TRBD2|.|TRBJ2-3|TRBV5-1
TGCGCCAGCAGCCCGACGACTAGCGGGAGGACAGATACGCAGTATTTT
CASSPTTSGRTDTQYF
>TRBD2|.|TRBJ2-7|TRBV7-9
TGTGCCAGCAGCTTAGGACTAGCGGGAGTCCTCTACGAGCAGTACTTC
CASSLGLAGVLYEQYF
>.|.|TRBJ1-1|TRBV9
TGTGCCAGCAGCCGTGCGGGGGGTGGCACTGAAGCTTTCTTT
CASSRAGGGTEAFF
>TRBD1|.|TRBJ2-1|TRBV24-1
TGTGCCACCAGTGATTCAACAGGGGGAACCTCCTACAATGAGCAGTTCTTC
CATSDSTGGTSYNEQFF
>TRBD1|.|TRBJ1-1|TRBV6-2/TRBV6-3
TGTGCCAGCAGTAAGGGTCAGGGGGACACTGAAGCTTTCTTT
CASSKGQGDTEAFF
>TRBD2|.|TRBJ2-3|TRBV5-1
TGCGCCAGCAGCTTGTCTAGCGGGGGCAAGGCAGATACGCAGTATTTT
CASSLSSGGKADTQYF
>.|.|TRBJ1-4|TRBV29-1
TGCAGCGTTGAAGATGGCGGAGCTTTTAATGAAAAACTGTTTTTT
CSVEDGGAFNEKLFF
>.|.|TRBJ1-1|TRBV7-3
TGTGCCAGCAGCCCGGGAGGAGCAGAAGCTTTCTTT
CASSPGGAEAFF
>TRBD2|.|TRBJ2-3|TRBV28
TGTGCCAGCAGTTATTGGGGGCGGCGGGAGGGTAGCACAGATACGCAGTATTTT
CASSYWGRREGSTDTQYF
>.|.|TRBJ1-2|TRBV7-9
TGTGCCAGCAGCTTAGGCGAGGGACTTTACTATGGCTACACCTTC
CASSLGEGLYYGYTF
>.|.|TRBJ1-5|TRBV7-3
TGTGCCAGCAGCTTAGGGGAAAGGGCCCCGGGGAATCAGCCCCAGCATTTT
CASSLGERAPGNQPQHF
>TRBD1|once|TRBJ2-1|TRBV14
TGTGCCAGCAGCCCCCGGACAGGGGGCTGGAATGAGCAGTTCTTC
CASSPRTGGWNEQFF
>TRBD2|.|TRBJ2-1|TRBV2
TGTGCCAGCAACCGACTAGCGGAGGTCTACAATGAGCAGTTCTTC
CASNRLAEVYNEQFF
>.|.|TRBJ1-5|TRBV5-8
TGTGCCAGCAGCTTGTACAGAGGGTCCAATCAGCCCCAGCATTTT
CASSLYRGSNQPQHF
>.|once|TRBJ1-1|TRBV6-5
TGTGCCAGCAGGAGAACAGGACTGAACACTGAAGCTTTCTTT
CASRRTGLNTEAFF
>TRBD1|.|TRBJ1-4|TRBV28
TGTGCCAGCAGTTTATACGGACAGGGCTATGCAACTAATGAAAAACTGTTTTTT
CASSLYGQGYATNEKLFF
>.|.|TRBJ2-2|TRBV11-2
TGTGCCAGCAGCTTACATCTGAAAGGGGGAAACACCGGGGAGCTGTTTTTT
CASSLHLKGGNTGELFF
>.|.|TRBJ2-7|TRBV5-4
TGTGCCAGCAGCACCGACAGGACCTCCTACGAGCAGTACTTC
CASSTDRTSYEQYF
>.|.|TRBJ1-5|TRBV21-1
TGTGCCAGCAGCCCCCGCGCCGGGACAGGCTTCAATCAGCCCCAGCATTTT
CASSPRAGTGFNQPQHF
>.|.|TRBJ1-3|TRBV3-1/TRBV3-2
TGTGCCAGCAGCCAAGATGGGCTCCTCTCTGGAAACACCATATATTTT
CASSQDGLLSGNTIYF
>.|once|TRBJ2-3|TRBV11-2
TGTGCCAGCAGCTTACGGACGGGACTCACAGAGTCAGATACGCAGTATTTT
CASSLRTGLTESDTQYF
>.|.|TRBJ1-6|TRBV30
TGTGCCTGGAGTGCCGGGCCTTTTCTGGGGGCCGCATATTCACCCCTCCACTTT
CAWSAGPFLGAAYSPLHF
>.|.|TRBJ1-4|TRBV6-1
TGTGCCAGCAGTGAGAAGGGGGGGTACAGTGAAAAACTGTTTTTT
CASSEKGGYSEKLFF
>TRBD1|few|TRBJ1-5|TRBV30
TGTGCCTGGAGTGTAAACAGGGGCGATCAGCCCCAGCATTTT
CAWSVNRGDQPQHF
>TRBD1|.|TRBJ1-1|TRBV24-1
TGTGCCAAGGACAGGGGCGAGAACACTGAAGCTTTCTTT
CAKDRGENTEAFF
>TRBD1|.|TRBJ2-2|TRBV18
TGTGCCAGCTCACGGGACAGTAGGAACACCGGGGAGCTGTTTTTT
CASSRDSRNTGELFF
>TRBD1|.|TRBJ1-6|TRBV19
TGTGCCAGTGCGGGACAGTCTGATTCACCCCTCCACTTT
CASAGQSDSPLHF
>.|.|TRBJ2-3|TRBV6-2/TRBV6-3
TGTGCCAGCAGTTACTCGAGTGTGGGGGCTACAGATACGCAGTATTTT
CASSYSSVGATDTQYF
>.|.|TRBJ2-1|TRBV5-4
TGTGCCAGCAGCTTGGTCTCCGGAGCGGAGGAGTTCTTC
CASSLVSGAEEFF
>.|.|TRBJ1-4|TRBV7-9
TGTGCCAGCAGCTTAGCTGGCAGGGCGGCTAATGAAAAACTGTTTTTT
CASSLAGRAANEKLFF
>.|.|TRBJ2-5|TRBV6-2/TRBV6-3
TGTGCCAGCAGTTCCCCTGGGGGCTGGGAGACCCAGTACTTC
CASSSPGGWETQYF
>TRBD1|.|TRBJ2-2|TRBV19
TGTGCCAGCGTGGACAGGGGGCGTGGTACCGGGGAGCTGTTTTTT
CASVDRGRGTGELFF
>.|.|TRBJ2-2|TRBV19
TGTGCCAGTAGTATGTTTGAAGAGATCACCGGGGAGCTGTTTTTT
CASSMFEEITGELFF
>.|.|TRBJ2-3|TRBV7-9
TGTGCCAGCAGCCCACTCGGGGCGGGAAGTCGAGATACGCAGTATTTT
CASSPLGAGSRDTQYF
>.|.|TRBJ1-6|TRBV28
TGTGCCAGCAGCTCGGGGGGGCGCTCCTATAATTCACCCCTCCACTTT
CASSSGGRSYNSPLHF
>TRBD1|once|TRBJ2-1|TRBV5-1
TGCGCCAGCAGCTTGGTCGGGACAGGGGGTATGAACAATGAGCAGTTCTTC
CASSLVGTGGMNNEQFF
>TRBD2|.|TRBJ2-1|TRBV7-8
TGTGCCAGCAGCCCGAGGACTAGCCTTAACAATGAGCAGTTCTTC
CASSPRTSLNNEQFF
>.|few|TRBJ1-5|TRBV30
TGTGCCTGGAACCTGGACACCAATCAGCCCCAGCATTTT
CAWNLDTNQPQHF
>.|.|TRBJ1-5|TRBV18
TGTGCCAGCTCACCCCAGGGGCCGAGTCAGCCCCAGCATTTT
CASSPQGPSQPQHF
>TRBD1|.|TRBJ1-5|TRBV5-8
TGTGCCAGCAGCTTGGGACAGGGCCGGGGCAATCAGCCCCAGCATTTT
CASSLGQGRGNQPQHF
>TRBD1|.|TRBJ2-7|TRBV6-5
TGTGCCAGCAGGCGGGACAGGGGGCACGAGCAGTACTTC
CASRRDRGHEQYF
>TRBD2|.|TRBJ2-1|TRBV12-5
TGTGCTAGTGGTCCCCCCGCGGGAGGACAGTTCTTC
CASGPPAGGQFF
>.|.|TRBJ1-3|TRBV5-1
TGCGCCAGCAGCTCCGCGGGGGTTCTAGCTGGAAACACCATATATTTT
CASSSAGVLAGNTIYF
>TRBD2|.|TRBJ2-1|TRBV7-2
TGTGCCAGCAGCTTAGCACTAGCGGGAGGGCCTGAGCAGTTCTTC
CASSLALAGGPEQFF
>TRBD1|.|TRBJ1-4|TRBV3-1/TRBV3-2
TGTGCCAGCAGCCACGGCCCTGGACAGGGGTCGGTTTTCGAACTGTTTTTT
CASSHGPGQGSVFELFF
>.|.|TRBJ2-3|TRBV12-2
TGTGCAAGTCGCTTAGGCCCAAGGGGTGCAGATACGCAGTATTTT
CASRLGPRGADTQYF
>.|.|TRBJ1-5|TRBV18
TGTGCCAGCTCCCGGACGGGGGAGAGCAATCAGCCCCAGCATTTT
CASSRTGESNQPQHF